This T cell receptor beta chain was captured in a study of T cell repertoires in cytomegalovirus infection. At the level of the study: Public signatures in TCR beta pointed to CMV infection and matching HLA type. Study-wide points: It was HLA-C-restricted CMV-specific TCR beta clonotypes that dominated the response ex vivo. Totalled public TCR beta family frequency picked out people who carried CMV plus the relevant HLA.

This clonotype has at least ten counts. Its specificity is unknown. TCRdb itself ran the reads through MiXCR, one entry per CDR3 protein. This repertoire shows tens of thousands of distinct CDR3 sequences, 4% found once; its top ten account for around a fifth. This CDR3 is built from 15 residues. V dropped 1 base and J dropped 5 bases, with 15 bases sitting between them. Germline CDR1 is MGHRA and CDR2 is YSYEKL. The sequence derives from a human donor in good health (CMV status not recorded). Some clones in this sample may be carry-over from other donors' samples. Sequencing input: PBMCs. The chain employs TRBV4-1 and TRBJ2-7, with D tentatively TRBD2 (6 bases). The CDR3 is CASSQVGDFLHEQYF. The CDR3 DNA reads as TGCGCCAGCAGCCAAGTGGGGGACTTTCTCCACGAGCAGTACTTC.